This T cell receptor (beta chain) was obtained from a study of blood T cells in healthy people across ages (dated by TCRdb to the mid-2010s). Turning to the overall study: Template switching captured roughly one uniquely barcoded TCR beta cDNA molecule per two T cells in model experiments. To track age-related changes in TCR beta repertoire diversity, the study relied on deep sequencing normalized with unique cDNA molecular identifiers. The study analyzed two additional independent replicas of 1 million unique cDNA reads from the same blood draw for two donors, one aged 18 to 29 and one aged 80 or older. To avoid experimental bias, donors of different ages were randomly spread across the sequencing lanes. Four age groups were formed from the donors: young (average roughly 15 years), middle-aged (approximately 39), aged (approximately 60) and long-lived (approximately 80).

Regarding this clonotype: It has no known antigen specificity. Per-base quality was not reported, and no clone a single base away is much larger than it.

The paper as a whole reports these results and caveats: Observed TCR beta diversity per million T cells fell roughly linearly with age, and a significant reduction was already apparent by age roughly 40. Because profiling used bulk unsorted PBMCs, naive and antigen-experienced compartments could not be compared conclusively. The percentage of naive T cells measured by flow cytometry correlated strongly with observed TCR beta diversity. The long-lived group showed more naive CD4+ T cells, fewer expanded clones and increased TCR diversity than the aged group, suggesting age selection. Estimates of total diversity based on one million sequenced T cells were considered lower bounds and underestimates. Donor CMV infection status was unknown, potentially confounding age-related changes in expanded clonotypes.

The donors were around 39 Caucasian individuals from Russia, aged roughly 6 to 100 years, who were systemically healthy. Approximately 9.3 milliliters of peripheral blood were drawn from each donor into EDTA-treated Vacutainer tubes. PBMCs were isolated by Ficoll-Paque density-gradient centrifugation, with at least 6 million obtained per sample. Trizol reagent was used to extract total RNA from the PBMCs, yielding at least 5.5 micrograms per sample. Naive CD45RAhigh/CD27high T cell percentages were measured by flow cytometry on a PBMC aliquot from every donor. From the cysteine through the phenylalanine, the CDR3 covers 15 amino acids. The DNA shown is the 45-base CDR3, in frame from base 1. From V the trimming removes 4 bases and from J it removes 5 bases, while the gene matches leave 7 bases of the junction unaccounted for. The germline V gene (reference sequence) supplies CDR1 LGHDT and CDR2 YNNKEL.

The library was produced with 5' RACE. Sequencing was performed on an Illumina HiSeq 2500. A second PCR of about 7 to 12 cycles was performed with a sample-barcoded 5' primer and a J-beta primer mix. Each TCR beta cDNA molecule received a unique molecular identifier from a template-switch 5' adaptor carrying 12 random nucleotides. Each sample yielded at least 2.5 million CDR3-containing paired-end reads. First-strand cDNA was synthesized from all RNA with the Mint cDNA synthesis kit, primed by a TRBC-specific oligonucleotide. Following uracil-DNA glycosylase treatment, all cDNA underwent a first 18-cycle PCR with the universal primers M1SS and BC2_uni_R. As for how the authors treated the data: For normalization, 1 million high-quality reads were randomly selected from each sample, with every read carrying a distinct molecular identifier. Instead of being binned into consensus sequences, reads that shared molecular identifiers were thrown out. MiTCR, with a Q25 quality threshold and the strictest error-elimination algorithm, was used for CDR3 identification, clonotype clustering and error correction. A nonparametric unseen species model using Euler transformation provided a lower-bound estimate of total TCR beta diversity. TCRdb reworked the public reads: Q25 trimming with fastp, MiXCR clone assembly, productive beta chains retained. Each record represents a unique CDR3 protein, reported with the most common genes and DNA among its rows. TCRdb assigned the V and J calls; the authors' analysis was not used. For this sample there are hundreds of thousands of distinct CDR3 sequences; about 54% appear just once. 35% to 40% of the sample is in the top ten clones.

Sequences were obtained from blood. The receptor comes from a man aged 60-69 years in good health. Here the chain combines TRBV3-1 and TRBJ2-5, and TRBD2 matches 10 of the central bases. The DNA sequence reads TGTGCCAGCAGCCTTCGGACTAGCGGTAGTGAGACCCAGTACTTC. The translation is CASSLRTSGSETQYF.